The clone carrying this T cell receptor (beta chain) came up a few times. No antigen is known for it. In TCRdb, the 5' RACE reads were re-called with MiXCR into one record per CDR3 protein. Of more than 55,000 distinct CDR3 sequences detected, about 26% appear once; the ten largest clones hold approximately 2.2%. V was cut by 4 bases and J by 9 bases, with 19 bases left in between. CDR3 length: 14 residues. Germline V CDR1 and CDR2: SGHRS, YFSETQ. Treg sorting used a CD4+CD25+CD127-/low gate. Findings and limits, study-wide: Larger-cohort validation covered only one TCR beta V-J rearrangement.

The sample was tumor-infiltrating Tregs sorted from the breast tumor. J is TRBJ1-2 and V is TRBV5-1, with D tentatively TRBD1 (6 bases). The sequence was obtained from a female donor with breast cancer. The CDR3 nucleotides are TGCGCCAGCAGCCTTGGCGGCCGGGACACCCGCTACACCTTC. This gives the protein CASSLGGRDTRYTF.